The entry below gives a single TCR beta chain sequence along with its context. This CDR3 is built from 15 residues. The J segment lost 9 bases and the V segment lost 4 bases, leaving 14 bases of the junction unmatched. CDR1 and CDR2 (germline): LNHNV, YYDKDF (reference sequence). Genomic DNA was the source, and TCR beta CDR3 was amplified from it by two-round multiplex PCR. TRBV and TRBJ genes each had their own specific primers in first-round PCR. From the multiplex PCR reads, TCRdb called clonotypes with MiXCR, one entry per CDR3 protein. Among 11,000 to 15,000 distinct CDR3 sequences listed, 50% to 70% were seen once. The sample originates from a study of prognosis after radiotherapy for stage I lung cancer.

The chain recombines TRBV15 with TRBJ1-2, with 7 bases that match TRBD1. This receptor was obtained from a donor aged 50 or older with non-small cell lung cancer. Here the sequenced sample was PBMCs, taken before or after stereotactic body radiation therapy (not recorded which). The CDR3 bases are TGTGCCACCAGCAAGGGCAGACAGGGTACCAATTGCTACACCTTC. Protein: CATSKGRQGTNCYTF. Looking up the rest from reference TRBV15 and TRBJ1-2 gives the full variable domain: DAMVIQNPRYQVTQFGKPVTLSCSQTLNHNVMYWYQQKSSQAPKLLFHYYDKDFNNEADTPDNFQSRRPNTSFCFLDIRSPGLGDTAMYLCATSKGRQGTNCYTFGSGTRLTVV.